Listed below are T cell receptor beta chains from one sample, sequenced in a study of breast tumors, draining lymph nodes, adjacent tissues. From the multiplex PCR reads, TCRdb called clonotypes with MiXCR, one entry per CDR3 protein. The sample carries 200,000 to 250,000 distinct CDR3 sequences, 34% recorded once. Sequenced: axillary lymph node tissue. Source of these receptors: a female donor with breast cancer. Some clones in this sample may be carry-over from other donors' samples. Both conserved end residues are part of each CDR3. A D gene is named only where the DNA matches it firmly. Not all rows give a size; the values are once, few, many and, for expanded clones, a class.

j_call: TRBJ1-2; v_call: TRBV28; d_call: TRBD1; clone_size: few; cdr3_nt: TGTGCCAGCAGAATCGGGACAGGAGGGAGAGGCTACACCTTC; cdr3_aa: CASRIGTGGRGYTF
j_call: TRBJ2-1; v_call: TRBV10-1; d_call: NA; clone_size: few; cdr3_nt: TGCGCCAGCAGTAACGACCCGAGCTCCTACAATGAGCAGTTCTTC; cdr3_aa: CASSNDPSSYNEQFF
j_call: TRBJ2-7; v_call: TRBV20-1; d_call: NA; clone_size: many; cdr3_nt: TGCAGTGCTAGTCGTCCTGCCTACGAGCAGTACTTC; cdr3_aa: CSASRPAYEQYF
j_call: TRBJ1-2; v_call: TRBV4-3; d_call: NA; clone_size: few; cdr3_nt: TGCGCCAGCAGCCACCGCCGGGGCCTCCTCGGGGGGGGCTACACCTTC; cdr3_aa: CASSHRRGLLGGGYTF
j_call: TRBJ1-3; v_call: TRBV6-6; d_call: NA; clone_size: many; cdr3_nt: TGTGCCAGCAGCTCCCGGACATCCCGGCGGAACACCATATATTTT; cdr3_aa: CASSSRTSRRNTIYF
j_call: TRBJ1-4; v_call: TRBV18; d_call: TRBD1; clone_size: NA; cdr3_nt: TGTGCCAGCTCACCATTCGCGGGACAGGGAAATGAAAAACTGTTTTTT; cdr3_aa: CASSPFAGQGNEKLFF
j_call: TRBJ2-7; v_call: TRBV5-6; d_call: NA; clone_size: many; cdr3_nt: TGTGCCAGCAGCTTGGATCTCAGGCCCCCACGCGAGCAGTACTTC; cdr3_aa: CASSLDLRPPREQYF
j_call: TRBJ1-2; v_call: TRBV2; d_call: NA; clone_size: NA; cdr3_nt: TGTGCCAGCAGTGAAGCGCCGGGAGAGTTCGGGGGCTATACCTTC; cdr3_aa: CASSEAPGEFGGYTF
j_call: TRBJ2-7; v_call: TRBV6-5; d_call: TRBD2; clone_size: many; cdr3_nt: TGTGCCAGCAGCCCGGGACTAGCGGGAGTCCAGCAGTACTTC; cdr3_aa: CASSPGLAGVQQYF
j_call: TRBJ1-2; v_call: TRBV5-1; d_call: TRBD1; clone_size: many; cdr3_nt: TGCGCCAGCAGCTTGAGCAGGGGGCGAAGTGGCTACACCTTC; cdr3_aa: CASSLSRGRSGYTF
j_call: TRBJ1-6; v_call: TRBV7-6; d_call: NA; clone_size: NA; cdr3_nt: TGTGCCAGCATCACTCGGGGGGGCGATTCACCCCTCCACTTT; cdr3_aa: CASITRGGDSPLHF
j_call: TRBJ2-5; v_call: TRBV11-2; d_call: NA; clone_size: few; cdr3_nt: TGTGCCAGCAGCCCCGACATAGGGGCGATTGAGACCCAGTACTTC; cdr3_aa: CASSPDIGAIETQYF
j_call: TRBJ2-5; v_call: TRBV11-3; d_call: TRBD2; clone_size: many; cdr3_nt: TGTGCCAGCAGCCCCACCGGGCTAGCGGGGCCTTTTGAGACCCAGTACTTC; cdr3_aa: CASSPTGLAGPFETQYF
j_call: TRBJ1-6; v_call: TRBV9; d_call: NA; clone_size: NA; cdr3_nt: TGTGCCAGCAGGATTAACAGATATAATTCACCCCTCCACTTT; cdr3_aa: CASRINRYNSPLHF
j_call: TRBJ2-1; v_call: TRBV11-2; d_call: TRBD1; clone_size: many; cdr3_nt: TGTGCCAGCAGCTGGAAAGGGGGCCTAACGGGGAGTGAGCAGTTCTTC; cdr3_aa: CASSWKGGLTGSEQFF
j_call: TRBJ2-7; v_call: TRBV6-4; d_call: TRBD1; clone_size: many; cdr3_nt: TGTGCCAGCAGCAGGGGGTATGGGTCCTACGAGCAGTACTTC; cdr3_aa: CASSRGYGSYEQYF
j_call: TRBJ1-6; v_call: TRBV6-4; d_call: NA; clone_size: NA; cdr3_nt: TGTGCCAGCAGTGAAGGGCCCAATTCACCCCTCCACTTT; cdr3_aa: CASSEGPNSPLHF
j_call: TRBJ2-7; v_call: TRBV5-1; d_call: TRBD1; clone_size: many; cdr3_nt: TGCGCCAGCAGCTTGGATGGGACAGGGTCCTACGAGCAGTACTTC; cdr3_aa: CASSLDGTGSYEQYF
j_call: TRBJ1-6; v_call: TRBV7-3; d_call: NA; clone_size: many; cdr3_nt: TGTGCCAGCAGCTTAACGCACTCACAAAATTCACCCCTCCACTTT; cdr3_aa: CASSLTHSQNSPLHF
j_call: TRBJ1-5; v_call: TRBV14; d_call: NA; clone_size: many; cdr3_nt: TGTGCCAGCAGCCAAGATTTTGCAGGGCCCCAGCATTTT; cdr3_aa: CASSQDFAGPQHF
j_call: TRBJ2-1; v_call: TRBV7-3; d_call: TRBD2; clone_size: NA; cdr3_nt: TGTGCCAGCGGAATAGCGGGAGGCCTCAATGAGCAGTTCTTC; cdr3_aa: CASGIAGGLNEQFF
j_call: TRBJ2-1; v_call: TRBV19; d_call: NA; clone_size: many; cdr3_nt: TGTGCCAGTAGTTGGGCAGGGGGAGGCAATGAGCAGTTCTTC; cdr3_aa: CASSWAGGGNEQFF
j_call: TRBJ2-3; v_call: TRBV30; d_call: TRBD2; clone_size: few; cdr3_nt: TGTGCCTGGAGTGAGGGACTAGCGGGAGCAGATACGCAGTATTTT; cdr3_aa: CAWSEGLAGADTQYF